What follows are 23 T cell receptor beta chains derived from one specimen sequenced in a study of shared clonotypes between healthy human individuals. CD45RO-negative, CCR7-selected cells formed the naive CD8 fraction, which excluded terminally differentiated effector memory CD45RA+ cells. Data came from immunoSEQ multiplex PCR; TCRdb stores just in-frame clones and leaves some out. The sample has under 600,000 clones; 98% are singletons. Input material: naive CD8+ T cells sorted from blood. These receptors originate from a man between 25 and 39 years old in good health.

The CDR3 loop is CASSSQAGTYEQYF. In DNA form, the CDR3 reads TGTGCCAGCAGCTCCCAAGCGGGAACCTACGAGCAGTACTTC. This chain uses TRBV7-9 with TRBJ2-7; the match to TRBD2 covers 7 bases. Trimming removed 4 bases from V and 2 bases from J; junction bases left unmatched: 5. The V gene's germline CDR1 is SEHNR and CDR2 FQNEAQ (reference sequence). The CDR3 runs 14 residues.

The rearrangement uses TRBV27 and TRBJ1-5; 7 positions match TRBD1. The CDR3 loop spans 15 amino acids. Germline V gives CDR1 MNHEY, CDR2 SMNVEV (reference sequence). Losses at the gene ends were 4 bases for V and 4 bases for J; bases not matched to a gene: 7. The CDR3 loop is CASSSTPGGNQPQHF. CDR3 DNA sequence: TGTGCCAGCAGTTCTACCCCAGGGGGAAATCAGCCCCAGCATTTT.

V usage is TRBV13 and J usage is TRBJ2-7; TRBD1 might be the D (6 bases). CDR3 length equals 13 residues. Per germline, CDR1 PRHDT and CDR2 FYEKMQ (reference sequence). V lost 5 bases and J 3 bases, leaving 11 bases between the germline ends. The CDR3 loop is CASSTGNGYEQYF. CDR3 nucleotides: TGTGCCAGCAGCACAGGGAATGGCTACGAGCAGTACTTC.

CDR3 amino acids: CASSLVRGDEQFF. The CDR3 nucleotides read TGTGCCAGCAGTTTGGTCCGGGGAGATGAGCAGTTCTTC. V is TRBV27 and J is TRBJ2-1, with D perhaps matching TRBD2 (5 bases). Germline V CDR1 and CDR2: MNHEY, SMNVEV (reference sequence). Trimming shortened V by 3 bases and J by 8 bases, and 11 bases separated the two germline ends. The CDR3 has 13 amino acids.

This sequence joins TRBV15 and TRBJ2-5; TRBD2 agrees at 12 bases. Trimming cost V 2 bases and J 5 bases; bases outside gene matches: 6. Germline values: CDR1 LNHNV, CDR2 YYDKDF (reference sequence). The CDR3 extends over 16 amino acids. DNA for the CDR3: TGTGCCACCAGCAGATCGAGGACTAGCGGGACGGAGACCCAGTACTTC. It yields the protein CATSRSRTSGTETQYF.

The rearrangement links TRBV14 to TRBJ2-2, with D tentatively TRBD1 (6 bases). Germline V gene lookup returns CDR1 SGHDN and CDR2 FVKESK. The CDR3 sequence is 17 residues long. V lost 4 bases, J lost 4 bases, and 19 bases lay in between. CDR3 residues: CASSLRPGHRATGELFF. The CDR3 DNA reads TGTGCCAGCAGCCTAAGGCCGGGACACCGGGCCACCGGGGAGCTGTTTTTT.

This clone has just one count. This chain uses TRBV5-6 with TRBJ2-2, with 7 bases identical to TRBD2. Germline CDR1 reads SGHDT; CDR2 reads YYEEEE. V gave up 0 bases and J gave up 3 bases; unmatched junction bases: 5. The CDR3 is 16 residues long. CDR3 nucleotides: TGTGCCAGCAGCTTGGAGGTGGGAGGGTACACCGGGGAGCTGTTTTTT. Translation gives CASSLEVGGYTGELFF.

The chain links TRBV10-1 to TRBJ2-1; 11 bases agree with TRBD2. The CDR3 consists of 15 residues. V was clipped by 3 bases and J by 8 bases; unmatched bases: 6. The germline CDR1 and CDR2 sequences are WNHNN and SYGVQD (reference sequence). The CDR3 loop is CASSERLAGSDEQFF. The CDR3 nucleotides are TGCGCCAGCAGTGAAAGACTAGCGGGAAGCGATGAGCAGTTCTTC.

The chain joins TRBV10-3 to TRBJ2-7, with D possibly TRBD1 on 6 matching bases. This CDR3 region has 14 residues. CDR1 and CDR2 from the germline V gene are ENHRY and SYGVKD. V dropped 3 bases and J dropped 4 bases, with 13 bases sitting between them. CDR3 loop: CAISDPGVGYEQYF. The CDR3 DNA reads as TGTGCCATCAGTGATCCAGGGGTGGGGTACGAGCAGTACTTC.

The rearrangement joins TRBV27 to TRBJ1-5; D is possibly TRBD1 (6 bases). In germline, CDR1 is MNHEY, CDR2 SMNVEV (reference sequence). The CDR3 contains 15 residues. Trimming removed 5 bases at V and 4 bases at J, with 15 bases between. CDR3 residues: CASSTKQGSNQPQHF. DNA of the CDR3: TGTGCCAGCAGTACGAAACAGGGAAGTAATCAGCCCCAGCATTTT.

The chain combines TRBV7-9 with TRBJ2-1; TRBD1 matches 9 bases. There are 13 residues in the CDR3. After removal of 4 bases from V and 9 bases from J, the junction contained 4 bases not matched to a gene. Per the germline V gene, CDR1 is SEHNR and CDR2 is FQNEAQ (reference sequence). Written as DNA, the CDR3 is TGTGCCAGCAGCTGGGACAGGGATGGTGAGCAGTTCTTC. It yields the protein CASSWDRDGEQFF.

The chain carries TRBV7-9 and TRBJ1-1, with D perhaps matching TRBD1 (6 bases). V lost 1 base, J lost 13 bases, and 13 bases lay in between. CDR3 length equals 12 residues. Germline CDR1 SEHNR, CDR2 FQNEAQ (reference sequence). The CDR3 coding sequence is TGTGCCAGCAGCTTAGGCCACCGGGACAATTTCTTT. It yields the protein CASSLGHRDNFF.

The chain combines TRBV11-2 with TRBJ1-5, with D uncertain. Germline values: CDR1 SGHAT, CDR2 FQNNGV. With 0 bases removed from V and 3 bases from J, the gap between germline ends came to 3 bases. The CDR3 has 13 amino acids. The CDR3 nucleotides are TGTGCCAGCAGCTTAGAGGTCAATCAGCCCCAGCATTTT. It specifies CASSLEVNQPQHF.

The chain recombines TRBV7-9 with TRBJ2-1; D gene uncertain. The V gene lost 5 bases and the J gene lost 6 bases, with 20 bases spanning the gap. CDR3 size: 16 residues. CDR1 and CDR2 from the germline V gene are SEHNR and FQNEAQ (reference sequence). The CDR3 region is CASSTYTLLGGNEQFF. DNA for the CDR3: TGTGCCAGCAGCACCTATACCCTTCTCGGCGGCAATGAGCAGTTCTTC.

This chain uses TRBV11-3 with TRBJ2-1; TRBD2 aligns across 13 bases. This CDR3 has 18 amino acids. Germline loops: CDR1 SGHNT, CDR2 YENEEA. V gave up 5 bases and J gave up 2 bases; unmatched junction bases: 9. The CDR3 DNA reads TGTGCCAGCAGCCCCCACACTAGCGGGAGGGCCACCTACAATGAGCAGTTCTTC. Protein: CASSPHTSGRATYNEQFF.

The chain joins TRBV11-3 to TRBJ2-1; 7 bases are a match to TRBD2. Trimming removed 1 base from V and 6 bases from J; junction bases left unmatched: 9. CDR1 is SGHNT and CDR2 is YENEEA in the germline V gene. The CDR3 is 16 residues long. The CDR3 nucleotides read TGTGCCAGCAGCTTAGGAGAGGCGGGAGTAGGCAATGAGCAGTTCTTC. Amino acid sequence: CASSLGEAGVGNEQFF.

The chain joins TRBV6-6 to TRBJ2-1; D ambiguous. This CDR3 spans 13 amino acids. Germline V CDR1 and CDR2: MNHNY, SVGAGI (reference sequence). Deletions cut 8 bases from V and 4 bases from J, with 12 bases between. CDR3 residues: CASRPLSYNEQFF. For the CDR3, the DNA is TGTGCCAGCCGCCCTTTAAGTTACAATGAGCAGTTCTTC.

The chain carries TRBV27 and TRBJ1-5, with D unclear. The CDR3 sequence is 12 residues long. The germline CDR1 and CDR2 sequences are MNHEY and SMNVEV (reference sequence). V shed 4 bases and J shed 7 bases, with 8 bases lying between them. The CDR3 is CASSSTGQPQHF. CDR3 bases: TGTGCCAGCAGTTCCACGGGCCAGCCCCAGCATTTT.

The chain is built from TRBV27 and TRBJ1-5; D call uncertain. Trimming left V 5 bases short and J 9 bases short, with 20 bases between. Germline V gives CDR1 MNHEY, CDR2 SMNVEV (reference sequence). This CDR3 region has 15 residues. CDR3 DNA sequence: TGTGCCAGCAGTCCGTCGGACGGACCTAGATCGCCCCAGCATTTT. Translating it yields CASSPSDGPRSPQHF.

The chain is built from TRBV4-3 and TRBJ2-7, with 8 nucleotides matching TRBD1. Germline CDR1 is LGHNA and CDR2 is YSLEER. Germline trimming cut 4 bases from V and 1 base from J; bases unmatched to any gene: 6. CDR3 length: 15 amino acids. CDR3 sequence reads: CASSRGQGRSYEQYF. The CDR3 DNA follows: TGCGCCAGCAGCCGAGGACAGGGTCGATCCTACGAGCAGTACTTC.

The count of this clone is one. The genes are TRBV5-4 and TRBJ2-3; D ambiguous. Trimming pared 0 bases from V and 0 bases from J, leaving 5 bases between. In germline, CDR1 is SGHNT, CDR2 YYREEE (reference sequence). The CDR3 totals 14 residues. CDR3 amino acids: CASSLGTSTDTQYF. The CDR3 coding sequence is TGTGCCAGCAGCTTGGGAACTAGCACAGATACGCAGTATTTT.

Here the CDR3 reads CAWSVLAGTYEQYF. In DNA, the CDR3 is TGTGCCTGGAGTGTACTAGCGGGTACCTACGAGCAGTACTTC. The chain employs TRBV30 and TRBJ2-7; 9 nucleotides align to TRBD2. The CDR3 extends over 14 amino acids. The germline V gene has CDR1 GTSNPN and CDR2 SVGIG (reference sequence). J gave up 2 bases and V 0 bases, and 2 bases lay outside the gene matches.

The rearrangement links TRBV14 to TRBJ2-1; TRBD2 matches at 14 bases. CDR1 and CDR2 from the germline V gene are SGHDN and FVKESK. V lost 4 bases to trimming and J lost 8 bases; unmatched junction nucleotides: 4. The CDR3 extends over 15 amino acids. In DNA, the CDR3 is TGTGCCAGCAGCCCGGGACTAGCGGGAGACGATGAGCAGTTCTTC. Protein: CASSPGLAGDDEQFF.